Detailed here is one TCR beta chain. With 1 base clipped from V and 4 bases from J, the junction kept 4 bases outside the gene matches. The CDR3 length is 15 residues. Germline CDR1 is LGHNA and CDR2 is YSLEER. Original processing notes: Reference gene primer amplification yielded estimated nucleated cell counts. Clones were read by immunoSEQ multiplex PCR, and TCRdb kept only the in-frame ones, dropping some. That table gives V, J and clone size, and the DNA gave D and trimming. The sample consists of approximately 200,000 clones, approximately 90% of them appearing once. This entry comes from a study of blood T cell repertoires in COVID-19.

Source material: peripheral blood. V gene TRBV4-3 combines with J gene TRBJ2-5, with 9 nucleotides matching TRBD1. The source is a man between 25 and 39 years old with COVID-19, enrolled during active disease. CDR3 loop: CASSQGTGGGETQYF. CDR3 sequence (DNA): TGCGCCAGCAGCCAAGGTACAGGGGGCGGAGAGACCCAGTACTTC.